This T cell receptor beta chain was found in a study of shared clonotypes between healthy human individuals. This clone is a singleton in its sample. What it binds is unknown. Study results and limitations: Naive subsets, compared against memory subsets, generally had larger estimated richness values. Clonotype sharing levels among donors were expected to vary with sequencing depth. Clonotypes which were not shared had lower generation probabilities than clonotypes that all four donors shared.

The naive CD8 subset, CD45RO-negative cells positively selected for CCR7, excluded terminally differentiated effector memory CD45RA+ cells. Generated by immunoSEQ multiplex PCR, the TCRdb table keeps only in-frame clones and is missing some. The data show 450,000 to 700,000 clones, just under 97% seen once. The ends were cut back, 3 bases at V and 1 base at J, with 10 bases in the middle. Germline assignment: CDR1 LNHNV and CDR2 YYDKDF (reference sequence). The CDR3 is 14 amino acids. This chain links TRBV15 with TRBJ2-7; D is ambiguous. Input material: naive CD8+ T cells sorted from blood. The TCR sequence derives from a woman aged 25 to 39 in good health. CDR3 DNA: TGTGCCACCAGCAGTGGGGTGGCGTCCTACGAGCAGTACTTC. Protein: CATSSGVASYEQYF.